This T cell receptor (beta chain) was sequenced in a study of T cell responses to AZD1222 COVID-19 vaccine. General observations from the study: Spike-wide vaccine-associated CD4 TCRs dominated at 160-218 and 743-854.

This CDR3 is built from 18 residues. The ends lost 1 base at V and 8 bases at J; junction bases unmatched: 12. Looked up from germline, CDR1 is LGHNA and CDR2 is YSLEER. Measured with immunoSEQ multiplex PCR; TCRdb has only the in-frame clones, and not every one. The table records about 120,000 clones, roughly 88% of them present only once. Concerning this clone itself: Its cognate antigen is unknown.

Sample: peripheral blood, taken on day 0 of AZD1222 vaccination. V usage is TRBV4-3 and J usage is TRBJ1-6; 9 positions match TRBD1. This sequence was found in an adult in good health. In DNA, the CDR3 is TGCGCCAGCAGCCAAGTTTACTCGGGACAGGGTTTTCATTCACCCCTCCACTTT. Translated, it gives CASSQVYSGQGFHSPLHF.